This T cell receptor (beta chain) was sequenced for a study of tumor-infiltrating lymphocytes in primary liver carcinoma. Background on the study: Men and women, 30 to 69 years of age, made up the patients. T1-T3 N0M0 was the stage of the tumors, which were about 4.2 to 10 cm across. Findings and caveats of the study: Left bulk and unsorted, the samples did not allow CD4+ and CD8+ repertoires to be compared. Lower overlap was observed for tumor-adjacent and tumor-blood pairs relative to tumor region pairs.

For blood RNA, unsorted whole blood served as the source, and germline DNA was extracted too. Total RNA (around 500 ng) served as template for TCR beta cDNA synthesis primed by a constant-region primer. Slightly modified ARM-PCR with three nested multiplex PCR rounds yielded TCR beta libraries. TCRdb passed the multiplex PCR reads through MiXCR, listing each CDR3 protein once. The sample consists of around 330,000 distinct CDR3 sequences, approximately 58% of them appearing once. This clonotype was detected many times. Its cognate antigen is unknown. The receptor's source is a woman between 25 and 40 years old with primary liver carcinoma and hepatitis B virus infection. Sequencing was performed on peripheral blood.

The CDR3 sequence: CASSFRSRRGYSPLHF. The CDR3 coding sequence is TGTGCCAGCAGTTTTCGTTCTAGGAGGGGATATTCACCCCTCCACTTT. This chain links TRBV6-5 with TRBJ1-6; a weak D match, TRBD1 (5 bases). V lost 4 bases, J lost 8 bases, and 18 bases lay in between. Germline V gives CDR1 MNHEY, CDR2 SVGAGI. The CDR3 totals 16 residues.